The 5 T cell receptor beta chains given below trace back to one sample, sequenced in a study of shared clonotypes between healthy human individuals. Generated by immunoSEQ multiplex PCR, the TCRdb table keeps only in-frame clones and is missing some. The data hold 750,000 to 1,000,000 clones, with roughly 92% observed a single time. The naive CD8 population came from CD45RO-negative cells selected for CCR7, without terminally differentiated effector memory CD45RA+ cells. The material sequenced was naive CD8+ T cells sorted from blood. These receptors all stem from a young man in good health.

V is TRBV27 and J is TRBJ2-7, with D possibly matching TRBD2 (7 bases). The V gene lost 4 bases and the J gene lost 7 bases, with 20 bases spanning the gap. Germline V gives CDR1 MNHEY, CDR2 SMNVEV (reference sequence). The length of the CDR3 is 15 residues. CDR3 region: CASSSQGEGVFEQYF. CDR3 DNA: TGTGCCAGCAGTTCACAAGGGGAGGGGGTGTTTGAGCAGTACTTC.

The rearrangement uses TRBV29-1 and TRBJ2-7; D gene uncertain. The CDR3 spans 13 residues. Germline V gene sequence: CDR1 SQVTM, CDR2 ANQGSEA. Trimming left V 4 bases short and J 3 bases short, with 13 bases between. The CDR3 protein is CSVVSTTHYEQYF. The DNA for the CDR3 is TGCAGCGTTGTTTCCACGACCCACTACGAGCAGTACTTC.

This clone was recorded only once. This sequence joins TRBV28 and TRBJ1-1; 8 bases agree with TRBD1. Germline trimming cut 5 bases from V and 5 bases from J; bases unmatched to any gene: 7. Germline CDR1 and CDR2: MDHEN and SYDVKM. The CDR3 has 14 residues. The CDR3 protein is CASSSRGRGTEAFF. CDR3 bases: TGTGCCAGCAGTAGCAGGGGGCGCGGAACTGAAGCTTTCTTT.

The gene calls are TRBV10-1 and TRBJ2-1; TRBD2 matches at 10 bases. This CDR3 contains 14 residues. Germline CDR1 WNHNN, CDR2 SYGVQD (reference sequence). J was trimmed by 7 bases and V by 3 bases; bases with no gene match: 3. This chain's CDR3 is CASSEAGGPNEQFF. In DNA form, the CDR3 reads TGCGCCAGCAGTGAAGCGGGAGGGCCAAATGAGCAGTTCTTC.

The genes are TRBV27 and TRBJ2-2; the D gene is possibly TRBD2 (5 bases). Per germline, CDR1 MNHEY and CDR2 SMNVEV (reference sequence). This CDR3 contains 13 residues. Deletions cut 4 bases from V and 5 bases from J, with 8 bases between. The CDR3 nucleotides are TGTGCCAGCAGTTGGGAGAGAACCGGGGAGCTGTTTTTT. Translated, it gives CASSWERTGELFF.